These 26 T cell receptor beta chains were sequenced from one sample in a study of shared clonotypes between healthy human individuals. Assay used: immunoSEQ multiplex PCR; TCRdb lists only in-frame clones, some missing. This table holds around 200,000 clones, about 66% found once. The sequenced material came from memory CD4+ T cells sorted from blood. Subset: CD45RA-negative fraction. All receptors come from a man aged 25-45 years in good health.

The chain has TRBV2 and TRBJ2-5; the match to TRBD2 covers 8 bases. The length of the CDR3 is 14 residues. V trimming: 2 bases; J trimming: 5 bases; junction bases outside the gene matches: 4. Germline-derived CDR1 and CDR2 are SNHLY and FYNNEI. This CDR3 is CASSESPGGETQYF. The CDR3 region has the DNA TGTGCCAGCAGTGAATCCCCGGGAGGGGAGACCCAGTACTTC.

CDR3 region: CASSRRETSGGTYNEQFF. In nucleotides, the CDR3 is TGCGCCAGCAGCCGTCGGGAGACTAGCGGAGGCACCTACAATGAGCAGTTCTTC. The J gene is TRBJ2-1, the V gene TRBV5-1; 9 nucleotides line up with TRBD2. The CDR3 consists of 18 residues. The ends lost 4 bases at V and 2 bases at J; junction bases unmatched: 13. Germline loops: CDR1 SGHRS, CDR2 YFSETQ.

The chain couples TRBV14 to TRBJ1-2; 8 bases are a match to TRBD1. CDR3 size: 15 residues. The junction had 10 bases not matched to a gene; V was cut back by 4 bases and J by 6 bases. Germline V gives CDR1 SGHDN, CDR2 FVKESK. CDR3 coding DNA: TGTGCCAGCAGCCGGACAGGGTGGAGTATGAATGGCTACACCTTC. It encodes CASSRTGWSMNGYTF.

This chain links TRBV27 with TRBJ2-4; TRBD1 might be the D (6 bases). The germline V gene encodes CDR1 MNHEY and CDR2 SMNVEV (reference sequence). The CDR3 length is 15 residues. Trimming shortened V by 3 bases and J by 2 bases, and 11 bases separated the two germline ends. The chain's CDR3 is CASSFRRDTKNIQYF. In DNA form, the CDR3 reads TGTGCCAGCAGTTTCCGCCGGGACACCAAAAACATTCAGTACTTC.

Only a few counts were recorded for this clone. The J gene is TRBJ2-7, the V gene TRBV7-2; D is ambiguous. The length of the CDR3 is 11 residues. The germline V and J ends were trimmed by 4 bases and 6 bases, with 7 bases remaining between them. CDR1 and CDR2 (germline): SGHTA, FQGNSA. CDR3 sequence reads: CASSSYGEQYF. The CDR3 DNA reads TGTGCCAGCAGCTCATATGGCGAGCAGTACTTC.

The V call is TRBV10-3, the J call TRBJ1-3; D remains unclear. Trimming took 10 bases from V and 1 from J, leaving 11 bases between them. Germline CDR1 and CDR2: ENHRY and SYGVKD. There are 13 residues in the CDR3. For the CDR3, the DNA is TGTGCCACGGAGTCGCCTTCTGGAAACACCATATATTTT. Residues: CATESPSGNTIYF.

This clone was detected a few times. Other DNA sequences in this specimen translate into the identical CDR3. The genes are TRBV7-9 and TRBJ2-5; TRBD2 might be the D (6 bases). Trimming cost V 0 bases and J 4 bases, with 6 bases left between them. Germline CDR1 SEHNR, CDR2 FQNEAQ (reference sequence). This CDR3 is 13 amino acids long. CDR3: CASSLAGGETQYF. The CDR3 DNA sequence: TGTGCCAGCAGCTTAGCCGGGGGAGAGACCCAGTACTTC.

The chain links TRBV27 to TRBJ1-1, with 7 bases that match TRBD1. The V gene's germline CDR1 is MNHEY and CDR2 SMNVEV (reference sequence). The V and J ends lost 3 bases and 7 bases, in that order; junction bases with no gene match: 8. This CDR3 is 14 amino acids long. CDR3 residues: CASSFWDSSNEAFF. CDR3 in DNA: TGTGCCAGCAGTTTCTGGGACAGCTCTAATGAAGCTTTCTTT.

This chain joins TRBV15 and TRBJ2-7; unclear D gene. Germline V CDR1 and CDR2: LNHNV, YYDKDF (reference sequence). CDR3 length: 15 residues. The germline V and J ends were trimmed by 4 bases and 4 bases, with 17 bases remaining between them. The DNA of the CDR3 is TGTGCCACCAGCAATCAAAGAGTGAGTGGGTACGAGCAGTACTTC. It yields the protein CATSNQRVSGYEQYF. The full variable domain, rest sourced from reference TRBV15 and TRBJ2-7, is DAMVIQNPRYQVTQFGKPVTLSCSQTLNHNVMYWYQQKSSQAPKLLFHYYDKDFNNEADTPDNFQSRRPNTSFCFLDIRSPGLGDTAMYLCATSNQRVSGYEQYFGPGTRLTVT.

The V and J genes are TRBV19 and TRBJ1-5, with D possibly TRBD1 on 6 matching bases. Germline lookup yields CDR1 LNHDA and CDR2 SQIVND (reference sequence). This CDR3 is 16 amino acids long. V dropped 4 bases and J dropped 4 bases, with 17 bases sitting between them. CDR3 sequence reads: CASSTDRLTLNQPQHF. The CDR3, as DNA: TGTGCCAGTAGTACTGACAGGCTGACCTTGAATCAGCCCCAGCATTTT.

The rearrangement uses TRBV11-1 and TRBJ2-2, with D uncertain. The length of the CDR3 is 12 residues. Germline assignment: CDR1 SGHAT and CDR2 FQDESV (reference sequence). With 11 bases removed from V and 3 bases from J, the gap between germline ends came to 10 bases. CDR3 loop: CALLPDTGELFF. As DNA, the CDR3 is TGTGCCCTCCTCCCGGACACCGGGGAGCTGTTTTTT.

The chain carries TRBV5-1 and TRBJ1-2; D may be TRBD1 (6 bases). The CDR3 runs 13 residues. CDR1 is SGHRS, CDR2 YFSETQ, per germline. V lost 1 base and J lost 4, with 8 bases in between. CDR3 region: CASSLRGGYGYTF. The CDR3 DNA reads as TGCGCCAGCAGCTTGAGAGGGGGCTATGGCTACACCTTC.

The rearrangement uses TRBV7-8 and TRBJ2-2; D is perhaps TRBD1 (6 bases). Trimming stripped 5 bases from V and 1 base from J, with 11 bases between. The CDR3 is 15 residues long. Germline CDR1 SGHVS, CDR2 FQNEAQ. The CDR3 spells CASSERQVNTGELFF. The CDR3 DNA reads as TGTGCCAGCAGCGAAAGACAGGTGAACACCGGGGAGCTGTTTTTT.

J is TRBJ1-3 and V is TRBV9; D is unclear. This CDR3 comprises 16 residues. CDR1 is SGDLS and CDR2 is YYNGEE in the germline V gene. The V gene lost 6 bases and the J gene lost 3 bases, with 19 bases spanning the gap. Here the CDR3 DNA reads TGTGCCAGCAACAAAGGCGGCGAGGTTGGTGGAAACACCATATATTTT. Translated: CASNKGGEVGGNTIYF.

The chain links TRBV19 to TRBJ2-3; 9 nucleotides agree with TRBD2. The V gene's germline CDR1 is LNHDA and CDR2 SQIVND (reference sequence). The CDR3 runs to 19 residues. The V segment lost 0 bases and the J segment 2 bases; nucleotides outside the gene matches: 12. CDR3 nucleotide sequence: TGTGCCAGTAGTATAGATTGGACCCCTCTAGCGGGGATCACAGATACGCAGTATTTT. Translated: CASSIDWTPLAGITDTQYF.

The chain has TRBV28 and TRBJ1-5, with no clear D. The CDR3 covers 13 residues. The ends were cut back, 6 bases at V and 7 bases at J, with 13 bases in the middle. The germline CDR1 and CDR2 sequences are MDHEN and SYDVKM. For the CDR3, the DNA is TGTGCCAGCAGCGGGCAGGCTATCCAGCCCCAGCATTTT. Translating it yields CASSGQAIQPQHF.

The chain carries TRBV7-8 and TRBJ2-3, with D tentatively TRBD1 or TRBD2 (5 bases each). Deletions cut 4 bases from V and 2 bases from J, with 10 bases between. Looked up from germline, CDR1 is SGHVS and CDR2 is FQNEAQ. This CDR3 spans 14 amino acids. The CDR3 DNA is TGTGCCAGCAGCTCGTGGGGACCCACAGATACGCAGTATTTT. Protein product: CASSSWGPTDTQYF. Using reference TRBV7-8 and TRBJ2-3 for the parts outside the CDR3, the full variable domain is GAGVSQSPRYKVAKRGQDVALRCDPISGHVSLFWYQQALGQGPEFLTYFQNEAQLDKSGLPSDRFFAERPEGSVSTLKIQRTQQEDSAVYLCASSSWGPTDTQYFGPGTRLTVL.

The CDR3 reads CASSQVLRGGSYNEQFF. CDR3 nucleotides: TGCGCCAGCAGCCAAGTTTTGCGAGGGGGCTCCTACAATGAGCAGTTCTTC. V and J are TRBV4-3 and TRBJ2-1, with D maybe TRBD1 (6 bases). Germline lookup yields CDR1 LGHNA and CDR2 YSLEER. The CDR3 has 17 residues. V was cut by 1 base and J by 0 bases, with 13 bases left in between.

This chain joins TRBV28 and TRBJ2-1, with no clear D. The CDR3 totals 13 residues. Germline V gene data show CDR1 as MDHEN and CDR2 as SYDVKM. V shed 3 bases and J shed 7 bases, with 10 bases lying between them. CDR3: CASSLGLTNEQFF. DNA of the CDR3: TGTGCCAGCAGTTTGGGTTTAACAAATGAGCAGTTCTTC.

This chain connects TRBV7-8 to TRBJ2-7, with 8 nucleotides matching TRBD1. The V segment lost 5 bases and the J segment 4 bases; nucleotides outside the gene matches: 4. The length of the CDR3 is 13 residues. From germline, CDR1 is SGHVS and CDR2 FQNEAQ. The CDR3 nucleotides read TGTGCCAGCAGCCAACGACAGGGGTACGAGCAGTACTTC. Translating it yields CASSQRQGYEQYF.

This clone has just one count. V gene TRBV11-3 combines with J gene TRBJ2-5; D ambiguous. The CDR3 totals 12 residues. Germline V CDR1 and CDR2: SGHNT, YENEEA. Trimming pared 5 bases from V and 0 bases from J, leaving 4 bases between. This CDR3 is CASSPNQETQYF. Written as DNA, the CDR3 is TGTGCCAGCAGCCCAAACCAAGAGACCCAGTACTTC.

This chain connects TRBV29-1 to TRBJ2-2, with D unclear. Germline CDR1 is SQVTM and CDR2 is ANQGSEA. Trimming left V 4 bases short and J 6 bases short, with 12 bases between. The CDR3 is 13 residues long. CDR3 in amino acids: CSVGYMGSGELFF. CDR3 sequence (DNA): TGCAGCGTTGGTTATATGGGTTCCGGGGAGCTGTTTTTT.

Many counts were recorded for this clone. The rearrangement links TRBV14 to TRBJ1-2; D gene ambiguous. This CDR3 is built from 13 residues. Germline CDR1 SGHDN, CDR2 FVKESK. The ends were cut back, 0 bases at V and 5 bases at J, with 7 bases in the middle. DNA of the CDR3: TGTGCCAGCAGCCAAGACAGGAAGTATGGCTACACCTTC. Translating it yields CASSQDRKYGYTF.

This rearrangement joins TRBV28 to TRBJ1-1; D may be TRBD1 (6 bases). This CDR3 comprises 14 residues. V was pared by 6 bases and J by 4 bases, with 15 bases between. CDR1 MDHEN and CDR2 SYDVKM come from the germline V gene. CDR3 loop: CASRKHRDVTEAFF. The DNA of the CDR3 is TGTGCCAGCAGAAAACACAGGGATGTCACTGAAGCTTTCTTT.

This clone has a single count. The chain has TRBV7-2 and TRBJ1-5, with 7 bases identical to TRBD1. CDR3 length: 13 residues. Germline trimming cut 6 bases from V and 6 bases from J; bases unmatched to any gene: 5. Germline values: CDR1 SGHTA, CDR2 FQGNSA. The CDR3 loop is CASRTGRLQPQHF. The DNA of the CDR3 is TGTGCCAGCAGGACAGGGAGGCTTCAGCCCCAGCATTTT.

The rearrangement joins TRBV7-6 to TRBJ2-3; TRBD1 might be the D (6 bases). V was clipped by 2 bases and J by 4 bases, with 10 bases between them. The CDR3 totals 14 residues. Germline assignment: CDR1 SGHVS and CDR2 FNYEAQ. The CDR3 loop reads CASSLTGWADTQYF. CDR3 DNA: TGTGCCAGCAGCTTAACAGGGTGGGCAGATACGCAGTATTTT.